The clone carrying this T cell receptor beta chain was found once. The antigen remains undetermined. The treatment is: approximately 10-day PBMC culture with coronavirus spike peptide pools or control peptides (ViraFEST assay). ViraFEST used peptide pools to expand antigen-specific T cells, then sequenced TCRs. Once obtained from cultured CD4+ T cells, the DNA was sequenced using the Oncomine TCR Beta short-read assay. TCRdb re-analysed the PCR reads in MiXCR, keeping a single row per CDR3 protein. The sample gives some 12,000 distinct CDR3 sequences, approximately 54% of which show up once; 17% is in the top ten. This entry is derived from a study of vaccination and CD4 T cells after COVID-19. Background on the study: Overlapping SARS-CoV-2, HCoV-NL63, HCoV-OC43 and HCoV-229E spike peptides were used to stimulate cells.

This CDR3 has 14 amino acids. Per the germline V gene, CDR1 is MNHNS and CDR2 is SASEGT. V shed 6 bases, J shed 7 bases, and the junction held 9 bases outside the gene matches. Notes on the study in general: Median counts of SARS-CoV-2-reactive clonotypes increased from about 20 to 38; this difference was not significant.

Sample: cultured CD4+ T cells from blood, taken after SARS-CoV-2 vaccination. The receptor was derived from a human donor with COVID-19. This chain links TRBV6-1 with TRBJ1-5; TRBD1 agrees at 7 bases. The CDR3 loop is CASRPGQSEQPQHF. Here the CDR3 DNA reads TGTGCCAGCAGGCCGGGACAGTCAGAGCAGCCCCAGCATTTT.